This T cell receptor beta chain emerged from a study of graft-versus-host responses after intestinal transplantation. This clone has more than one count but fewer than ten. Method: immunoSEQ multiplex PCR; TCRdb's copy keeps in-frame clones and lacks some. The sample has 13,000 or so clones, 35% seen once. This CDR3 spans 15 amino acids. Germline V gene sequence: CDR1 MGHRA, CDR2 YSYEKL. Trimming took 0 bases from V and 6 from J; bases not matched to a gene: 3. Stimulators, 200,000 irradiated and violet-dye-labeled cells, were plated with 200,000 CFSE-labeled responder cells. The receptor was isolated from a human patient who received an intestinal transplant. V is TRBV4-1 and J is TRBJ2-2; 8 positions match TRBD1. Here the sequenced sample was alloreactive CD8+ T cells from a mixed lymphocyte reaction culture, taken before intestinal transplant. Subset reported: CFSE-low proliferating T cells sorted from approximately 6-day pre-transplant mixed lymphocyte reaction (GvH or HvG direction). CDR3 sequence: CASSQDSGGSGELFF. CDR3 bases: TGCGCCAGCAGCCAAGACTCAGGGGGCTCCGGGGAGCTGTTTTTT.